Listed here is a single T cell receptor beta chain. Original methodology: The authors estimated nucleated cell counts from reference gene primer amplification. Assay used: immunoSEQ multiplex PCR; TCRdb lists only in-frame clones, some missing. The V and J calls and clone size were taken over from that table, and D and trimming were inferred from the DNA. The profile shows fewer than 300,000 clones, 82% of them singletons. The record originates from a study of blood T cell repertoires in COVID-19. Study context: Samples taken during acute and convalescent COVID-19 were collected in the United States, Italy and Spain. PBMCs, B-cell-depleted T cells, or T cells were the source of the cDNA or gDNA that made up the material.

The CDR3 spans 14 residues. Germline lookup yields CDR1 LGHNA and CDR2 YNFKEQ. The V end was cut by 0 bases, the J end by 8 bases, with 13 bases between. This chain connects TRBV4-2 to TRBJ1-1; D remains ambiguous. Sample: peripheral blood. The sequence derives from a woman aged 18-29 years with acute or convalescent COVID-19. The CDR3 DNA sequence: TGTGCCAGCAGCCAAGAGGCCGGGAACGGCGAAGCTTTCTTT. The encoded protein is CASSQEAGNGEAFF.